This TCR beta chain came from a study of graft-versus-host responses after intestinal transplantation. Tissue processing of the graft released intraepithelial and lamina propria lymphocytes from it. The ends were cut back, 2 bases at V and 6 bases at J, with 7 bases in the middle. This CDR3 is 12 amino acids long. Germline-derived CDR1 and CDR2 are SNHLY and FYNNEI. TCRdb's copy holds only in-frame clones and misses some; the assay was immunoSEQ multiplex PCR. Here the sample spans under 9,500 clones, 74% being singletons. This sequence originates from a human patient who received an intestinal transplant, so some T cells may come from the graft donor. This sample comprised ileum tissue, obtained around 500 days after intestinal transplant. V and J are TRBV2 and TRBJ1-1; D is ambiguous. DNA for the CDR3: TGTGCCAGCAGTGAATCCCACGCTGAAGCTTTCTTT. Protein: CASSESHAEAFF.